The T cell receptor beta chain under discussion was sequenced for a study of blood T cell repertoires in COVID-19. Study summary: COVID-19 samples from acute and convalescent phases originated in the United States, Italy and Spain. T cells, B-cell-depleted T cells, or PBMCs supplied cDNA or gDNA.

Germline trimming cut 6 bases from V and 1 base from J; bases unmatched to any gene: 7. Germline V gene lookup returns CDR1 MNHNY and CDR2 SVGAGI (reference sequence). The CDR3 consists of 15 residues. Source study methods: Estimation of nucleated cell counts was performed using reference gene primer amplification. Sequencing was performed with immunoSEQ multiplex PCR; in TCRdb, only in-frame clones are kept and a portion is missing. The D gene and trimming were derived from the DNA, and the V and J assignments and clone size from that table. Of about 280,000 clones listed, under 90% are singletons. This receptor was identified in a woman aged 45 to 65 who had recovered from COVID-19. Sequenced input: peripheral blood. This chain connects TRBV6-6 to TRBJ2-7; TRBD1 matches at 9 bases. This chain's CDR3 is CASRKGTGSSYEQYF. The CDR3 nucleotides are TGTGCCAGCAGAAAAGGGACAGGGTCATCCTACGAGCAGTACTTC.